Listed below are T cell receptor beta chains from one sample, sequenced in a study of shared clonotypes between healthy human individuals. This table comes from immunoSEQ multiplex PCR, and its TCRdb copy is limited to in-frame clones, with some not included. The sample yields fewer than 700,000 clones, about 80% seen once. The specimen sequenced was PBMCs. The receptors were gathered from a woman aged 40 to 50 in good health. Some clones in this sample may be carry-over from other donors' samples. Each CDR3 is given with its conserved first and last residue. A D gene is named only where the DNA matches it firmly. Some rows have no size entry. The others give once, few or many, or a class for an expanded clone.

CDR3 DNA: TGCGCCACCCAGGGACAGGGGCACACCGGGGAGCTGTTTTTT
CDR3 protein: CATQGQGHTGELFF
D gene: TRBD1
J gene: TRBJ2-2
clone size: .
V gene: TRBV10-2

CDR3 DNA: TGTGCCAGCAGTGTTAGCGGGAGGGACACCGGGGAGCTGTTTTTT
CDR3 protein: CASSVSGRDTGELFF
D gene: TRBD2
J gene: TRBJ2-2
clone size: .
V gene: TRBV2

CDR3 DNA: TGCGCCAGCAGCCAAGTGGGTTCCGGGACTAGCGAACAGCAGTTCTTC
CDR3 protein: CASSQVGSGTSEQQFF
D gene: TRBD2
J gene: TRBJ2-1
clone size: .
V gene: TRBV4-3

CDR3 DNA: TGTGCCAGCAGCTTTAACAATCCCCCAGGGGAAAAACTGTTTTTT
CDR3 protein: CASSFNNPPGEKLFF
D gene: .
J gene: TRBJ1-4
clone size: once
V gene: TRBV5-4

CDR3 DNA: TGTGCCAGTAGTTCCAGGGAGATCAATCAGCCCCAGCATTTT
CDR3 protein: CASSSREINQPQHF
D gene: .
J gene: TRBJ1-5
clone size: once
V gene: TRBV19

CDR3 DNA: TGTGCCAGCAGTGGACCGACAGGGGTAGGAAAACTGTTTTTT
CDR3 protein: CASSGPTGVGKLFF
D gene: TRBD1
J gene: TRBJ1-4
clone size: once
V gene: TRBV6-1

CDR3 DNA: TGTGCCAGCAGCACCAGGGGAGGCACCGGGGAGCTGTTTTTT
CDR3 protein: CASSTRGGTGELFF
D gene: .
J gene: TRBJ2-2
clone size: .
V gene: TRBV7-3

CDR3 DNA: TGCGCCAGCAGTCGGGACACTGATCAGCCCCAGCATTTT
CDR3 protein: CASSRDTDQPQHF
D gene: .
J gene: TRBJ1-5
clone size: .
V gene: TRBV5-1

CDR3 DNA: TGTGCCAGCAGTTATCTGGGACAGTCGAATGAAAAACTGTTTTTT
CDR3 protein: CASSYLGQSNEKLFF
D gene: TRBD1
J gene: TRBJ1-4
clone size: .
V gene: TRBV28

CDR3 DNA: TGTGCCAGCAGCTTAGGTATCGGCAATAGCATGACTGAAGCTTTCTTT
CDR3 protein: CASSLGIGNSMTEAFF
D gene: .
J gene: TRBJ1-1
clone size: once
V gene: TRBV11-2

CDR3 DNA: TGCGCCAGCAGCCCGGACAATGAGCAGTTCTTC
CDR3 protein: CASSPDNEQFF
D gene: .
J gene: TRBJ2-1
clone size: .
V gene: TRBV5-1

CDR3 DNA: TGTGCCAGCAGTGCCCTTAATCTGGGCGAGACCCAGTACTTC
CDR3 protein: CASSALNLGETQYF
D gene: .
J gene: TRBJ2-5
clone size: .
V gene: TRBV6-1

CDR3 DNA: TGTGCCAGTAGTATGGGCAGGGATAGCAATCAGCCCCAGCATTTT
CDR3 protein: CASSMGRDSNQPQHF
D gene: .
J gene: TRBJ1-5
clone size: .
V gene: TRBV19

CDR3 DNA: TGTGCCACCAGCAGAGAGCCAGGGGCCACCGGGGAGCTGTTTTTT
CDR3 protein: CATSREPGATGELFF
D gene: .
J gene: TRBJ2-2
clone size: .
V gene: TRBV15

CDR3 DNA: TGTGCCAGCAGCGGGGGAGACAGGGTGACTTCTGGCTACACCTTC
CDR3 protein: CASSGGDRVTSGYTF
D gene: TRBD1
J gene: TRBJ1-2
clone size: .
V gene: TRBV7-3

CDR3 DNA: TGTGCCAGCAGCTCTCGGACTGAAGCCTCTGGAAACACCATATATTTT
CDR3 protein: CASSSRTEASGNTIYF
D gene: .
J gene: TRBJ1-3
clone size: .
V gene: TRBV11-3

CDR3 DNA: TGTGCCAGCAGCCAAGGACTAGCGGGAGGTACGAACACCGGGGAGCTGTTTTTT
CDR3 protein: CASSQGLAGGTNTGELFF
D gene: TRBD2
J gene: TRBJ2-2
clone size: .
V gene: TRBV11-2

CDR3 DNA: TGTGCCAGTAGCGCGGGTTTCTCCTCGACCCAGTACTTC
CDR3 protein: CASSAGFSSTQYF
D gene: .
J gene: TRBJ2-5
clone size: few
V gene: TRBV19

CDR3 DNA: TGTGCCAGCAGCCCTGACCCCAGCGCTGAAGCTTTCTTT
CDR3 protein: CASSPDPSAEAFF
D gene: .
J gene: TRBJ1-1
clone size: .
V gene: TRBV7-8

CDR3 DNA: TGTGCCAGCATTCGGGGACTTACTAACTATGGCTACACCTTC
CDR3 protein: CASIRGLTNYGYTF
D gene: .
J gene: TRBJ1-2
clone size: .
V gene: TRBV28

CDR3 DNA: TGTGCCTGGAGTCCCAAGGCTACAGGGAGGTATGGCTACACCTTC
CDR3 protein: CAWSPKATGRYGYTF
D gene: .
J gene: TRBJ1-2
clone size: .
V gene: TRBV30

CDR3 DNA: TGTGCCAGCAGCACCCTAGGTAGCTACAATGAGCAGTTCTTC
CDR3 protein: CASSTLGSYNEQFF
D gene: .
J gene: TRBJ2-1
clone size: few
V gene: TRBV7-3

CDR3 DNA: TGTGCCAGCACCCCCCCGGACAGGGGGCTCACTGAAGCTTTCTTT
CDR3 protein: CASTPPDRGLTEAFF
D gene: TRBD1
J gene: TRBJ1-1
clone size: .
V gene: TRBV6-5

CDR3 DNA: TGCGCCAGCAGCCAAGGGGACAGGGGCTACGAGCAGTACTTC
CDR3 protein: CASSQGDRGYEQYF
D gene: TRBD1
J gene: TRBJ2-7
clone size: .
V gene: TRBV4-3

CDR3 DNA: TGTGCCAGCAGTTTTTCCCCTCGTTTGGGGGTCCACTTT
CDR3 protein: CASSFSPRLGVHF
D gene: .
J gene: TRBJ1-6
clone size: .
V gene: TRBV28

CDR3 DNA: TGTGCCAGTCTTTATTACAGGGGAGGTAGCAATCAGCCCCAGCATTTT
CDR3 protein: CASLYYRGGSNQPQHF
D gene: TRBD1
J gene: TRBJ1-5
clone size: .
V gene: TRBV28

CDR3 DNA: TGTGCCAGTAGTCCAAACCCCCGACAGAAGAATGAAAAACTGTTTTTT
CDR3 protein: CASSPNPRQKNEKLFF
D gene: .
J gene: TRBJ1-4
clone size: .
V gene: TRBV19

CDR3 DNA: TGCGCCAGCAGTCCCGAAGTGGGCTCTGGAAACACCATATATTTT
CDR3 protein: CASSPEVGSGNTIYF
D gene: .
J gene: TRBJ1-3
clone size: .
V gene: TRBV23-1

CDR3 DNA: TGTGCCAGCTCTGATGAGGTGAACACTGAAGCTTTCTTT
CDR3 protein: CASSDEVNTEAFF
D gene: .
J gene: TRBJ1-1
clone size: .
V gene: TRBV18

CDR3 DNA: TGTGCCATCAGCTCCCGGGGGATATCGGCTAGCGGGAGCTCAGCCTACAATGAGCAGTTCTTC
CDR3 protein: CAISSRGISASGSSAYNEQFF
D gene: TRBD2
J gene: TRBJ2-1
clone size: .
V gene: TRBV10-3

CDR3 DNA: TGCGCCAGCAGCCAAGATAAAGTGGACAGGGGTTCCCACGAGCAGTACTTC
CDR3 protein: CASSQDKVDRGSHEQYF
D gene: TRBD1
J gene: TRBJ2-7
clone size: .
V gene: TRBV4-3

CDR3 DNA: TGTGCCAGTAGTGTCGGGACATTCACAGATACGCAGTATTTT
CDR3 protein: CASSVGTFTDTQYF
D gene: .
J gene: TRBJ2-3
clone size: once
V gene: TRBV19

CDR3 DNA: TGCGCCAGCAGCCAAGGACTAGCGGGATATAGCGAGCAGTACTTC
CDR3 protein: CASSQGLAGYSEQYF
D gene: TRBD2
J gene: TRBJ2-7
clone size: .
V gene: TRBV4-3

CDR3 DNA: TGTGCCAGCAGCACTAGCGGGAGAAAAGTTAATGAGCAGTTCTTC
CDR3 protein: CASSTSGRKVNEQFF
D gene: .
J gene: TRBJ2-1
clone size: many
V gene: TRBV21-1

CDR3 DNA: TGTGCCAGCGGCCAGGGACGCAGCAATCAGCCCCAGCATTTT
CDR3 protein: CASGQGRSNQPQHF
D gene: .
J gene: TRBJ1-5
clone size: .
V gene: TRBV2

CDR3 DNA: TGTGCCATCAAGGGACAGGGGTCAGGAAAACTGTTTTTT
CDR3 protein: CAIKGQGSGKLFF
D gene: TRBD1
J gene: TRBJ1-4
clone size: .
V gene: TRBV10-3

CDR3 DNA: TGTGCCATCAGTTCCGGGGTGTCCACAGATACGCAGTATTTT
CDR3 protein: CAISSGVSTDTQYF
D gene: .
J gene: TRBJ2-3
clone size: .
V gene: TRBV10-3

CDR3 DNA: TGTGCCAGCAGCCAGGGTCTTAAGCTGGAGACCCAGTACTTC
CDR3 protein: CASSQGLKLETQYF
D gene: .
J gene: TRBJ2-5
clone size: .
V gene: TRBV14

CDR3 DNA: TGTGCCAGCAGCCCGGACAGGGAAAATGAAAAACTGTTTTTT
CDR3 protein: CASSPDRENEKLFF
D gene: TRBD1
J gene: TRBJ1-4
clone size: few
V gene: TRBV7-9

CDR3 DNA: TGTGCCAGCAGTGAAACGGGGACAGATACGCAGTATTTT
CDR3 protein: CASSETGTDTQYF
D gene: .
J gene: TRBJ2-3
clone size: .
V gene: TRBV2

CDR3 DNA: TGCGCCAGCAGCTTCGGGGCCGGGATTCAGGAGGATGGCTACACCTTC
CDR3 protein: CASSFGAGIQEDGYTF
D gene: .
J gene: TRBJ1-2
clone size: .
V gene: TRBV5-1

CDR3 DNA: TGTGCCAGTAGACAACAGGTTGAAGCTTTCTTT
CDR3 protein: CASRQQVEAFF
D gene: .
J gene: TRBJ1-1
clone size: .
V gene: TRBV19

CDR3 DNA: TGTGCCAGCAGCCGGGACAGGCCGCGGGAGCAGTACTTC
CDR3 protein: CASSRDRPREQYF
D gene: TRBD1
J gene: TRBJ2-7
clone size: .
V gene: TRBV7-8

CDR3 DNA: TGCGCCAGCAGCTTGGCGGCTAGCGGTCCAGTCGAGCAGTACTTC
CDR3 protein: CASSLAASGPVEQYF
D gene: TRBD2
J gene: TRBJ2-7
clone size: .
V gene: TRBV5-1

CDR3 DNA: TGTGCCAGCAGTGGACGACTAGCGGGAGGGTACGAGCAGTACTTC
CDR3 protein: CASSGRLAGGYEQYF
D gene: TRBD2
J gene: TRBJ2-7
clone size: once
V gene: TRBV25-1

CDR3 DNA: TGTGCCAGCAGTTACCCCGATGGAGAGCAGTACTTC
CDR3 protein: CASSYPDGEQYF
D gene: .
J gene: TRBJ2-7
clone size: .
V gene: TRBV6-5

CDR3 DNA: TGTGCCAGTCGCCCTTCAAGGGGGACAGGCATCTCTGGGGCCAACGTCCTGACTTTC
CDR3 protein: CASRPSRGTGISGANVLTF
D gene: TRBD1
J gene: TRBJ2-6
clone size: .
V gene: TRBV19

CDR3 DNA: TGTGCCAGCAGCTTTAAGGCTATAGCGGGAGAGACGGCCAATGAGCAGTTCTTC
CDR3 protein: CASSFKAIAGETANEQFF
D gene: TRBD2
J gene: TRBJ2-1
clone size: few
V gene: TRBV7-2

CDR3 DNA: TGTGCCAGCAGTATAGGACTAGCGGGAAATCAAGATACGCAGTATTTT
CDR3 protein: CASSIGLAGNQDTQYF
D gene: TRBD2
J gene: TRBJ2-3
clone size: .
V gene: TRBV28

CDR3 DNA: TGCGCCAGCAGCCAAGGGGGTCTGGTGGCCTTCACCGTCCATGAGCAGTTCTTC
CDR3 protein: CASSQGGLVAFTVHEQFF
D gene: .
J gene: TRBJ2-1
clone size: many
V gene: TRBV4-1

CDR3 DNA: TGTGCCACCCGAAAGGATCTGAACACTGAAGCTTTCTTT
CDR3 protein: CATRKDLNTEAFF
D gene: .
J gene: TRBJ1-1
clone size: few
V gene: TRBV10-3

CDR3 DNA: TGTGCCACCAGCAGAGACCAGGGTGAAAAACTGTTTTTT
CDR3 protein: CATSRDQGEKLFF
D gene: .
J gene: TRBJ1-4
clone size: many
V gene: TRBV15

CDR3 DNA: TGTGCCAGTAGTGAGATAGCGGGAGGATACGAGCAGTACTTC
CDR3 protein: CASSEIAGGYEQYF
D gene: TRBD2
J gene: TRBJ2-7
clone size: .
V gene: TRBV19

CDR3 DNA: TGTGCCAGCACCAAAGGAGGGCGTACCGGGGAGCTGTTTTTT
CDR3 protein: CASTKGGRTGELFF
D gene: .
J gene: TRBJ2-2
clone size: .
V gene: TRBV28

CDR3 DNA: TGCGCCAGCAGCTTACGGACTAGCGAGGCCCAACAGCAGTTCTTC
CDR3 protein: CASSLRTSEAQQQFF
D gene: TRBD2
J gene: TRBJ2-1
clone size: many
V gene: TRBV5-1

CDR3 DNA: TGCAGCGTCCTGACAGGGGGCACAGATACGCAGTATTTT
CDR3 protein: CSVLTGGTDTQYF
D gene: TRBD1
J gene: TRBJ2-3
clone size: few
V gene: TRBV29-1

CDR3 DNA: TGTGCCAGCAGCTTAACCACCGGGGAGCTGTTTTTT
CDR3 protein: CASSLTTGELFF
D gene: .
J gene: TRBJ2-2
clone size: .
V gene: TRBV13

CDR3 DNA: TGTGCCAGCAGCTTGGCGACAGGGACTGAGCAGTACTTC
CDR3 protein: CASSLATGTEQYF
D gene: .
J gene: TRBJ2-7
clone size: .
V gene: TRBV7-2

CDR3 DNA: TGTGCCAGCATGCCGGGACTAGCGGTATATACGCAGTATTTT
CDR3 protein: CASMPGLAVYTQYF
D gene: TRBD2
J gene: TRBJ2-3
clone size: .
V gene: TRBV2